The 6 T cell receptor beta chains given below trace back to one sample, sequenced in a study of blood T cells in healthy people across ages. A J-beta primer mix and a sample-barcoded 5' primer were used in a second PCR of about 7 to 12 cycles. TCRdb analysed the 5' RACE reads with MiXCR anew, one entry per CDR3 protein. This sample carries some 850,000 distinct CDR3 sequences, around a quarter of them seen once, and the ten largest clones take around 2.9%. These same records also appear under a second study, on T cells of mothers and their children.

Sequencing was carried out using blood. These receptors were taken from a boy younger than 18 in good health.

This clonotype has only a few counts. The chain links TRBV20-1 to TRBJ1-2; D gene unclear. V gave up 0 bases and J gave up 1 base, with 6 bases separating them. This CDR3 region has 13 residues. Germline values: CDR1 DFQATT, CDR2 SNEGSKA (reference sequence). The CDR3 coding sequence is TGCAGTGCTAGAGATATGGTTAACTATGGCTACACCTTC. Its translation is CSARDMVNYGYTF.

This clonotype has more than one count but fewer than ten. This sequence joins TRBV7-9 and TRBJ2-5; 7 bases fit TRBD2. The J call may be mistaken, given a closer DNA end match to TRBJ2-1. The length of the CDR3 is 16 residues. Germline V gene data show CDR1 as SEHNR and CDR2 as FQNEAQ (reference sequence). The CDR3 sequence: CASSLSGPSGVDEQFF. The CDR3 region has the DNA TGTGCCAGCAGCTTAAGCGGTCCGAGCGGGGTCGATGAGCAGTTCTTC.

This clonotype was recorded only once. One end of the junction varies from germline; a read error may be responsible. The V and J genes are TRBV5-1 and TRBJ1-5; tentatively, D is TRBD1 (5 bases). The germline V gene encodes CDR1 SGHRS and CDR2 YFSETQ. The CDR3 has 15 residues. The CDR3 region has the DNA TGCGCCAGCTGCTTGTCGGCGCAGGGACGTCAGCCCCAGCATTTT. Translating it yields CASCLSAQGRQPQHF. The full variable domain, with the rest looked up from reference TRBV5-1 and TRBJ1-5, is KAGVTQTPRYLIKTRGQQVTLSCSPISGHRSVSWYQQTPGQGLQFLFEYFSETQRNKGNFPGRFSGRQFSNSRSEMNVSTLELGDSALYLCASCLSAQGRQPQHFGDGTRLSIL.

At least ten counts were recorded for this clonotype. The V gene is TRBV25-1, the J gene TRBJ2-1, with 12 bases lining up with TRBD2. Trimming removed 0 bases from V and 15 bases from J; junction bases left unmatched: 6. The germline V gene encodes CDR1 MGHDK and CDR2 SYGVNS. The CDR3 spans 14 residues. CDR3 sequence: CASSEYATSGGLFF. The CDR3 DNA reads as TGTGCCAGCAGTGAATATGCCACTAGCGGGGGGTTGTTCTTC.

The chain carries TRBV12-3 or TRBV12-4 and TRBJ2-1, with TRBD1 as a possible D gene (6 bases). The DNA end is a closer match to TRBJ2-5, so the J assignment may be wrong. The CDR3 sequence is 12 residues long. The chain's CDR3 is CASSQPQGTQYF. CDR3 DNA sequence: TGTGCCAGCAGTCAACCACAGGGGACCCAGTACTTC.

Only a few counts were recorded for this clonotype. J is TRBJ1-4 and V is TRBV12-3 or TRBV12-4; D perhaps matches TRBD1 (6 bases). The germline V and J ends were trimmed by 5 bases and 8 bases, with 15 bases remaining between them. This CDR3 contains 14 residues. CDR3 region: CASSKGEGEEKLFF. The CDR3, as DNA: TGTGCCAGCAGTAAGGGGGAAGGAGAAGAAAAACTGTTTTTT.